The clone carrying this T cell receptor beta chain appeared once. The data were produced by immunoSEQ multiplex PCR, yet TCRdb's version contains in-frame clones alone and is incomplete. In the table there are 330,000 or so clones, over 70% of which are singletons. This sample is drawn from a study of shared clonotypes between healthy human individuals. This CDR3 region has 14 residues. CDR1 is LNHNV and CDR2 is YYDKDF in the germline V gene (reference sequence). The V and J ends lost 0 bases and 2 bases respectively, with 7 bases between them. The sequenced sample was memory CD4+ T cells sorted from blood. The subset here: CD45RA-negative fraction. The chain couples TRBV15 to TRBJ1-1; D is unclear. This sequence was found in a man under 40 in good health. CDR3 nucleotides: TGTGCCACCAGCAGAGATCTGGGAAACACTGAAGCTTTCTTT. Its translation: CATSRDLGNTEAFF.